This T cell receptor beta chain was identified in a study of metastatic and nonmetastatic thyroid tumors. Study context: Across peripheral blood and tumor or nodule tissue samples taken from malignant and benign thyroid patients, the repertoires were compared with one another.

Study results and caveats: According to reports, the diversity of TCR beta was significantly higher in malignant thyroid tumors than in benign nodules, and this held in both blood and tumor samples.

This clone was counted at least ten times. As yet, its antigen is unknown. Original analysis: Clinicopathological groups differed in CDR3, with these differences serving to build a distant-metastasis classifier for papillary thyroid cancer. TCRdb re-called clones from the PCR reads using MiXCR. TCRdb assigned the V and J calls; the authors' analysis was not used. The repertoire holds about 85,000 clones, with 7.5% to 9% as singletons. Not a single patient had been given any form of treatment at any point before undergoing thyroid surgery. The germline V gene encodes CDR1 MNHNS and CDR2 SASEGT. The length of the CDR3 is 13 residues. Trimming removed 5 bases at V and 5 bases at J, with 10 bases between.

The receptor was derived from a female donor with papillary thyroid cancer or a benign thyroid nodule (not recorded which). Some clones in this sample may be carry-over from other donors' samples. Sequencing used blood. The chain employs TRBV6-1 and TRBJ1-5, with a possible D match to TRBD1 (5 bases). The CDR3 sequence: CASSTGTYQPQHF. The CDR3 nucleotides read TGTGCCAGCAGTACCGGGACCTATCAGCCCCAGCATTTT.